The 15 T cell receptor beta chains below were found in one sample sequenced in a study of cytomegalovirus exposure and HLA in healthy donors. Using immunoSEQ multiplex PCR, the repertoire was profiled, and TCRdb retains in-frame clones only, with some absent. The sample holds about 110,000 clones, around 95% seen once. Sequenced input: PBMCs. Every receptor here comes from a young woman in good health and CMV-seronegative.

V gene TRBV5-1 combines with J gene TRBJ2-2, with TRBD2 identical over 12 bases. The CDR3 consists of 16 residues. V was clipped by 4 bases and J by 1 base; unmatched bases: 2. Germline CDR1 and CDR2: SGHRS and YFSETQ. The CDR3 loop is CASSPSGGENTGELFF. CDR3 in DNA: TGCGCCAGCAGCCCTAGCGGGGGGGAGAACACCGGGGAGCTGTTTTTT.

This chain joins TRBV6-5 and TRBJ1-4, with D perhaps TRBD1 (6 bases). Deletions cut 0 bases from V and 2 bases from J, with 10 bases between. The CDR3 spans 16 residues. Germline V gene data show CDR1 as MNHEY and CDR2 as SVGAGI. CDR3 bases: TGTGCCAGCAGTTACTCCGGGGGGCTGACTAATGAAAAACTGTTTTTT. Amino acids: CASSYSGGLTNEKLFF.

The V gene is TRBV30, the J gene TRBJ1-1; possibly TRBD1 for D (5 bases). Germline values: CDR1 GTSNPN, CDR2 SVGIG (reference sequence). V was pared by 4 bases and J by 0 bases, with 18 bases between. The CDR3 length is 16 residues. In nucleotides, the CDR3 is TGTGCCTGGATACCTCCTGACAGTGATATGAACACTGAAGCTTTCTTT. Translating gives CAWIPPDSDMNTEAFF.

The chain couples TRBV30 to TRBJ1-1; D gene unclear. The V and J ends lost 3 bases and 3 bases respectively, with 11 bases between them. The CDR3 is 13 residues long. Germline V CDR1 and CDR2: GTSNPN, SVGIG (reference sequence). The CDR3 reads CAWRGPGDTEAFF. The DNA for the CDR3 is TGTGCCTGGAGGGGCCCCGGCGACACTGAAGCTTTCTTT.

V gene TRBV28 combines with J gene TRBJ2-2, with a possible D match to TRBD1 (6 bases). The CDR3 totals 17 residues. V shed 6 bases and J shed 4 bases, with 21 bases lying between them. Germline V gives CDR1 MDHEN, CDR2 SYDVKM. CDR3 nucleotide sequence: TGTGCCAGCAGCGAACCCCCGGGACAATACATCACCGGGGAGCTGTTTTTT. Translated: CASSEPPGQYITGELFF.

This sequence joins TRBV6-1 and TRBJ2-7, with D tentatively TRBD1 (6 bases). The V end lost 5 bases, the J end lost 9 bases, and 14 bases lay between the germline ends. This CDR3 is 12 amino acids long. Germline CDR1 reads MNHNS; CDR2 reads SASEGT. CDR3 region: CASSSEQGRQYF. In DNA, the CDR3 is TGTGCCAGCAGTTCTGAACAGGGTCGGCAGTACTTC.

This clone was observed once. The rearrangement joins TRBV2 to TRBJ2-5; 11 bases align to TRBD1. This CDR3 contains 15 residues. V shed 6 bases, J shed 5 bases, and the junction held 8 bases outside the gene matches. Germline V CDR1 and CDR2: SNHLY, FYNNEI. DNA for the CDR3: TGTGCCAGCAGCCTCGGACAGGGGGCGTGGGAGACCCAGTACTTC. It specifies CASSLGQGAWETQYF.

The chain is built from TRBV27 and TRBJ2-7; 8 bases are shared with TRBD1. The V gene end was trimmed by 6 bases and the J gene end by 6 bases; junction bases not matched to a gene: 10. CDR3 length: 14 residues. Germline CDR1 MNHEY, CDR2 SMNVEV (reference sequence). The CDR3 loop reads CASSPTGVGGEQYF. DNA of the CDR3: TGTGCCAGCAGCCCGACAGGGGTTGGTGGCGAGCAGTACTTC.

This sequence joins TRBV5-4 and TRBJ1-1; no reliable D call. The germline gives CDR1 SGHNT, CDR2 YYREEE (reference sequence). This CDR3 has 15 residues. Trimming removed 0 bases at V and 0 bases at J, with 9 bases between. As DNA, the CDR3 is TGTGCCAGCAGCTTGGTAGCCGGGATGAACACTGAAGCTTTCTTT. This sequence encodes CASSLVAGMNTEAFF.

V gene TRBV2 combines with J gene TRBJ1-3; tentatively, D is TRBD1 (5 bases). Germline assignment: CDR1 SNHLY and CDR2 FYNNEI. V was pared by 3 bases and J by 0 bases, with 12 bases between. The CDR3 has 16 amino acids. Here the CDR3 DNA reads TGTGCCAGCAGTGAGGGGCAGGCCTTCTCTGGAAACACCATATATTTT. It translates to CASSEGQAFSGNTIYF.

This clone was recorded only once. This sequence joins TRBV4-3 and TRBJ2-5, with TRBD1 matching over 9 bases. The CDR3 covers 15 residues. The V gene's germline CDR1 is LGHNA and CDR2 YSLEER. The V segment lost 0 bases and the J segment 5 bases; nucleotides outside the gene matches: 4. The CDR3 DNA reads TGCGCCAGCAGCCAAGATCGGGACAGGGCCGAGACCCAGTACTTC. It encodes CASSQDRDRAETQYF.

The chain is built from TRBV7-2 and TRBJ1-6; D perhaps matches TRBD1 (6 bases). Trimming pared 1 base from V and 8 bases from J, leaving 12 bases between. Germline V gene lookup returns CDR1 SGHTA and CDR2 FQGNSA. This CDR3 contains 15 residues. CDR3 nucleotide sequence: TGTGCCAGCAGCTTAGTCGGGACAAATCATTCACCCCTCCACTTT. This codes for CASSLVGTNHSPLHF.

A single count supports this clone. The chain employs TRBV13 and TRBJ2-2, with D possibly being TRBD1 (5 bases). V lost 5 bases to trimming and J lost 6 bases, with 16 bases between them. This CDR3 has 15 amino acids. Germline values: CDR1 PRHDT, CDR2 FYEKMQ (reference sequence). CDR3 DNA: TGTGCCAGCAGCCCCGTGGGGCTTATATCCGGGGAGCTGTTTTTT. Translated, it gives CASSPVGLISGELFF.

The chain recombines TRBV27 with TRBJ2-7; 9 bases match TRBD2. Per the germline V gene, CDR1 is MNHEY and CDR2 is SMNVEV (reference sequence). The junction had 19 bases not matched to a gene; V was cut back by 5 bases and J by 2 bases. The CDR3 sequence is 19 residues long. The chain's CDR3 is CASSTTTAPIAGAPYEQYF. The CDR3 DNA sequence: TGTGCCAGCAGTACGACTACCGCCCCGATAGCGGGGGCCCCCTACGAGCAGTACTTC.

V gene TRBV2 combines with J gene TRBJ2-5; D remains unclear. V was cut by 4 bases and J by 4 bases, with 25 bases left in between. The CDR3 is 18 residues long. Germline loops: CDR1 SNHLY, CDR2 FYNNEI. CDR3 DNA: TGTGCCAGCAGTGTTACGGAAGGTGCGGTCTTTGTTGGAGAGACCCAGTACTTC. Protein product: CASSVTEGAVFVGETQYF.